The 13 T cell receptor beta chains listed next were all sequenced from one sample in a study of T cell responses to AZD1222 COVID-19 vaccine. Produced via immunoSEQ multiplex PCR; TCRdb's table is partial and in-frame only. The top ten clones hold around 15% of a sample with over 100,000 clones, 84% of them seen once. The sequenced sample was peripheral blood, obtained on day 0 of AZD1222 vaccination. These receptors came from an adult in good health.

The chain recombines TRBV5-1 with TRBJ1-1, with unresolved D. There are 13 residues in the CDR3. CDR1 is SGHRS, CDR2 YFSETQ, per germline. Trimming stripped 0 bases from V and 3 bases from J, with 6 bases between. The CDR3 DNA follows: TGCGCCAGCAGCTTGGTGGGAGACACTGAAGCTTTCTTT. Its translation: CASSLVGDTEAFF.

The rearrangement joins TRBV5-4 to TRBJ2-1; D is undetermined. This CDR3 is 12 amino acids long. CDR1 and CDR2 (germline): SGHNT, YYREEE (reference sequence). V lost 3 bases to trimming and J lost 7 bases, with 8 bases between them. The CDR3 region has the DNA TGTGCCAGCAGCTCAGGTAGAAATGAGCAGTTCTTC. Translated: CASSSGRNEQFF. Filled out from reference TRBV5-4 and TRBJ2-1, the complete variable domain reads ETGVTQSPTHLIKTRGQQVTLRCSSQSGHNTVSWYQQALGQGPQFIFQYYREEENGRGNFPPRFSGLQFPNYSSELNVNALELDDSALYLCASSSGRNEQFFGPGTRLTVL.

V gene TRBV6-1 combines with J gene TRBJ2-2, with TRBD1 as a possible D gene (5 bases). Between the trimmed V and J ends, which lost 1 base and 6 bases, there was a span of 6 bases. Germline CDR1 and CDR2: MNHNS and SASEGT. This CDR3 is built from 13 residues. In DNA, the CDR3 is TGTGCCAGCAGTGAAGAGGGGTCCGGGGAGCTGTTTTTT. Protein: CASSEEGSGELFF.

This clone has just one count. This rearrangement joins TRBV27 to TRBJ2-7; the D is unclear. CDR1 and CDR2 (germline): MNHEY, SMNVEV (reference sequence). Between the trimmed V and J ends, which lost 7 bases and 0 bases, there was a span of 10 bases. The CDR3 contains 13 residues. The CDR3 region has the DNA TGTGCCAGCACCGGCAGGAGCTCCTACGAGCAGTACTTC. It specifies CASTGRSSYEQYF.

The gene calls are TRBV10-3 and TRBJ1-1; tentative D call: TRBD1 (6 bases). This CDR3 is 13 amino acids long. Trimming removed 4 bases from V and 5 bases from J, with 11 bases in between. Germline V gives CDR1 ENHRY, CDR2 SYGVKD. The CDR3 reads CAISATGLTEAFF. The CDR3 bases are TGTGCCATCAGTGCGACAGGCTTGACTGAAGCTTTCTTT.

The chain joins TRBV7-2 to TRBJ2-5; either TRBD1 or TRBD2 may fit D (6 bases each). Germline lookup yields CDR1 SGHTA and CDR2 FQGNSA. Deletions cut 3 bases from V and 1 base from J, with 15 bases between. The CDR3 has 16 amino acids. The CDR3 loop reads CASSFGGKGGQETQYF. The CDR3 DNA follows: TGTGCCAGCAGCTTTGGGGGCAAGGGGGGCCAAGAGACCCAGTACTTC.

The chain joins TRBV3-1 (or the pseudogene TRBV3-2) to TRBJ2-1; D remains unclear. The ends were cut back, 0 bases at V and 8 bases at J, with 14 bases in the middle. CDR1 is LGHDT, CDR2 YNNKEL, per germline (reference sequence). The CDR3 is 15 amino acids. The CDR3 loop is CASSQEFHVRYEQFF. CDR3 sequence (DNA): TGTGCCAGCAGCCAAGAGTTTCACGTTAGGTATGAGCAGTTCTTC.

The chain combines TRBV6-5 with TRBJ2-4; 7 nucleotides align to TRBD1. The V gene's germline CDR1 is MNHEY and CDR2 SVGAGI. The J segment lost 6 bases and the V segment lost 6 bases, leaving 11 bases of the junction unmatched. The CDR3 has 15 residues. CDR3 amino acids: CASRPKGAPTNIQYF. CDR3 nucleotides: TGTGCCAGCAGACCGAAGGGGGCCCCAACAAACATTCAGTACTTC.

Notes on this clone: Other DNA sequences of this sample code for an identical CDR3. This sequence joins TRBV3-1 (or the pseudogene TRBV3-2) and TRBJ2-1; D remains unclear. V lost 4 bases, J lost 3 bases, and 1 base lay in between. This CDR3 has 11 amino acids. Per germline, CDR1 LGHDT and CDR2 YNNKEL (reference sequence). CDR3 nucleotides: TGTGCCAGCAGCCTCTACAATGAGCAGTTCTTC. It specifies CASSLYNEQFF.

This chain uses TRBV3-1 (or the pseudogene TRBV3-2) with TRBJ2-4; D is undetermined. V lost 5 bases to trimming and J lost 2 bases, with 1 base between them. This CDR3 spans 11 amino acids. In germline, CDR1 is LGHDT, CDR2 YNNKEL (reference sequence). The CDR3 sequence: CASSTKNIQYF. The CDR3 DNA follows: TGTGCCAGCAGCACCAAAAACATTCAGTACTTC.

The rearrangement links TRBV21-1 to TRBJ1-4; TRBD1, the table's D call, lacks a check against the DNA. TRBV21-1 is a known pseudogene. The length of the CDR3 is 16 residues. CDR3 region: CASSKEGVGTNEKLFF. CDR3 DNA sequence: TGTGCCAGCAGCAAAGAAGGGGTCGGGACAAACGAAAAACTGTTTTTT.

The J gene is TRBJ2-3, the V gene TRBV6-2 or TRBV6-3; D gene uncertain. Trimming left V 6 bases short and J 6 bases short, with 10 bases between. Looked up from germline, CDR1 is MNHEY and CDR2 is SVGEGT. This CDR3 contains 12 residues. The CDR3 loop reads CASSFQRDTQYF. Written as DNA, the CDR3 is TGTGCCAGCAGCTTCCAGAGGGATACGCAGTATTTT.

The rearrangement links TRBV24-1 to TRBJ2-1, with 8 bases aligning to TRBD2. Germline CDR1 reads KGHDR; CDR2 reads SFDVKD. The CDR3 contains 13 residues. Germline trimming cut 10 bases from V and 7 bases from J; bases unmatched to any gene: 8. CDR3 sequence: CATQTGGVNEQFF. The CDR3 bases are TGTGCCACGCAAACCGGGGGGGTGAATGAGCAGTTCTTC.